This T cell receptor beta chain derives from a study of CD8 T cells in ankylosing spondylitis. TCRdb recomputed calls from the 5' RACE reads with MiXCR, one row per CDR3 protein. This sample has some 140,000 distinct CDR3 sequences, with about an eighth found just once. The trim removed 10 bases at V and 3 bases at J, leaving 12 bases unmatched. The length of the CDR3 is 15 residues. Germline V gene lookup returns CDR1 SGHVS and CDR2 FQNEAQ. This clonotype came up many times. Its specificity is unknown. General observations from the study: Several of the motif variants were reported before in synovial fluid and blood from reactive arthritis.

The TCR comes from a female donor with ankylosing spondylitis or in good health (not recorded which). The chain carries TRBV7-8 and TRBJ1-5; 7 bases line up with TRBD1. Sequences were obtained from blood, either unsorted or a sorted T cell fraction (not recorded which). The CDR3 loop reads CATVPGQNFNQPQHF. CDR3 in DNA: TGTGCCACGGTACCGGGACAGAACTTCAATCAGCCCCAGCATTTT.